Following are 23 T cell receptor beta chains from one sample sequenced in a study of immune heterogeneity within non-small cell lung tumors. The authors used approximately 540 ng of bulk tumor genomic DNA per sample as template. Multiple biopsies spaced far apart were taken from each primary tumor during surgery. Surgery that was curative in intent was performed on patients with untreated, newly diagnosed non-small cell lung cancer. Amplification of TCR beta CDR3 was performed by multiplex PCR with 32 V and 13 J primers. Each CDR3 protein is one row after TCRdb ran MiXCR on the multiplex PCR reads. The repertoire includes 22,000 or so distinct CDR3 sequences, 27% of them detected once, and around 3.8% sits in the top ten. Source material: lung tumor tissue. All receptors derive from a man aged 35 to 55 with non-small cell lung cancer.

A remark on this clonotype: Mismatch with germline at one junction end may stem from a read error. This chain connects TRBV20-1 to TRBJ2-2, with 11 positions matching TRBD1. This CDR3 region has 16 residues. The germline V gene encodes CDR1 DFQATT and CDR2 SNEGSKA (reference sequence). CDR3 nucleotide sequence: TGCAGTGCTAGGTTTTGGGGACAGGGGGTGCCCGGGGAGCTGTCTTTT. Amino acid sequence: CSARFWGQGVPGELSF.

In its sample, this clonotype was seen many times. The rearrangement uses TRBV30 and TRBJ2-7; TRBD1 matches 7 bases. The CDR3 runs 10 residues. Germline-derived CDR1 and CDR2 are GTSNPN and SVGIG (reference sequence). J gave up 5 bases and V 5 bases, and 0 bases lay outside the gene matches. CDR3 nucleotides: TGTGCCTGGGGACAGGACGAGCAGTACTTC. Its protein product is CAWGQDEQYF.

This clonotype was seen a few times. CDR3 residues: CASRGSSYNEQFF. CDR3 bases: TGTGCCAGCAGGGGGAGCTCCTACAATGAGCAGTTCTTC. This chain joins TRBV6-2 or TRBV6-3 and TRBJ2-1; D may be TRBD2 (5 bases). The ends were cut back, 6 bases at V and 0 bases at J, with 6 bases in the middle. The germline V gene encodes CDR1 MNHEY and CDR2 SVGEGT. This CDR3 is 13 amino acids long.

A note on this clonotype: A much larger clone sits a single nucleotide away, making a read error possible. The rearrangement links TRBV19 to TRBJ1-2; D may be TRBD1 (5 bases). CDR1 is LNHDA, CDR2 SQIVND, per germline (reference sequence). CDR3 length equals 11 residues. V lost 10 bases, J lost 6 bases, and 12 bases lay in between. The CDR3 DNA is TGTGCCATTAAATGGGGGGATGGCTACACCTTC. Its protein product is CAIKWGDGYTF.

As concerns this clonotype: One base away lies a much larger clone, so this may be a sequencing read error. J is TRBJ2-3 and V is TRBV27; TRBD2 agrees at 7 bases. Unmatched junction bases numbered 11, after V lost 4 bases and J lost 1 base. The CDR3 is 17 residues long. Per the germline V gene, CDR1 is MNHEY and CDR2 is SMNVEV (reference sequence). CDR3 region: CASSSLPWTRGTDTQYF. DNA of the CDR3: TGTGCCAGCAGTTCGCTCCCCTGGACTAGGGGCACAGATACGCAGTATTTT.

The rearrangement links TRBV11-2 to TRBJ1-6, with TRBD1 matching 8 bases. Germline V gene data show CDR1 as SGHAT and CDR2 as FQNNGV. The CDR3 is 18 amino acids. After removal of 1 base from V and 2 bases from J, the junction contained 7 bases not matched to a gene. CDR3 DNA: TGTGCCAGCAGCTTAGGTTTCGCAGGGGGCCCCTATAATTCACCCCTCCACTTT. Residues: CASSLGFAGGPYNSPLHF.

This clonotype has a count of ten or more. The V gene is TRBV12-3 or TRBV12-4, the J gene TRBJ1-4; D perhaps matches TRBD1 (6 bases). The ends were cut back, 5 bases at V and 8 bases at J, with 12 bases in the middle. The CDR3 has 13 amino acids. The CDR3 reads CASSRNQGEKLFF. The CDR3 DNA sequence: TGTGCCAGCAGTCGAAACCAGGGGGAAAAACTGTTTTTT.

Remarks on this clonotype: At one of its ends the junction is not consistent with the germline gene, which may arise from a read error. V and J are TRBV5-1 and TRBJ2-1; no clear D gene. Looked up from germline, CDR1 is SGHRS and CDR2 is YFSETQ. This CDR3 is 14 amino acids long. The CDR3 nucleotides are TGCGCCAGCAGCTTGCAACTCGCAAAAAATGAGGAGTTCTTC. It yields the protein CASSLQLAKNEEFF.

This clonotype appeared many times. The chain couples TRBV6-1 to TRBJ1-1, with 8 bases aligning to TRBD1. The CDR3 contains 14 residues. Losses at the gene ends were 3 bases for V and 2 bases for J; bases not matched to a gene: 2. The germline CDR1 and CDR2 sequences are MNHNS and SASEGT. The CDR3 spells CASSDGTGNTEAFF. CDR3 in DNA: TGTGCCAGCAGTGACGGGACAGGTAACACTGAAGCTTTCTTT.

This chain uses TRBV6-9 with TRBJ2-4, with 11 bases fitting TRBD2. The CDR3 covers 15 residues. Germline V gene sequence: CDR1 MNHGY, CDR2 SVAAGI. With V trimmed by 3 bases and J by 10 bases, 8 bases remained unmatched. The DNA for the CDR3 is TGTGCCAGCAGTTACCTTAGCGGGAGGGTTGGTATTCAGTACTTC. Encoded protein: CASSYLSGRVGIQYF.

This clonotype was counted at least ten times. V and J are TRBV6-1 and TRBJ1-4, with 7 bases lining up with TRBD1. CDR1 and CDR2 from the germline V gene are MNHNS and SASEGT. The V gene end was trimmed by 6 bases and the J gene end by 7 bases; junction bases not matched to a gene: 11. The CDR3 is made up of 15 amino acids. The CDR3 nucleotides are TGTGCCAGCAGCCGCGAACTCACAGGGGTTGAAAAACTGTTTTTT. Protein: CASSRELTGVEKLFF.

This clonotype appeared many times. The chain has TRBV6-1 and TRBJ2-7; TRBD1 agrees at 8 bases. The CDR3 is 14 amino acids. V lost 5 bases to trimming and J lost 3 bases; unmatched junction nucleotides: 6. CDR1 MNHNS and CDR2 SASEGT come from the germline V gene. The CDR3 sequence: CASSSTGGHYEQYF. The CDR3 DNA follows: TGTGCCAGCAGTTCTACAGGGGGGCACTACGAGCAGTACTTC.

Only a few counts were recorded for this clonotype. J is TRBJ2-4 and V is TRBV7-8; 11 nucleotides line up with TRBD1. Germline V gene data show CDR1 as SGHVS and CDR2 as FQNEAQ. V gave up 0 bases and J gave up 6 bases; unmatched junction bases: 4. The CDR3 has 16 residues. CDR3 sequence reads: CASSLARTGGLNIQYF. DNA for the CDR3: TGTGCCAGCAGCTTAGCTAGGACAGGGGGCTTAAACATTCAGTACTTC.

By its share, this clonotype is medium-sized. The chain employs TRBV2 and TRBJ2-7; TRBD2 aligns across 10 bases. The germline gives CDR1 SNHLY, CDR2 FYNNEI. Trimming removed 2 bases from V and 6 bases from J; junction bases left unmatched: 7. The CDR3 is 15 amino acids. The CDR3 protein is CASSEWASGSIEQYF. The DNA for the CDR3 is TGTGCCAGCAGTGAATGGGCTAGCGGGAGTATCGAGCAGTACTTC.

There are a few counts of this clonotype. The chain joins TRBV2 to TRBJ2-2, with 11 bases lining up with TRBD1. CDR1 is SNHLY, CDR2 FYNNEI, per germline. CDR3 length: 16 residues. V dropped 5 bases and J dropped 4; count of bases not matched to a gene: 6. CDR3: CASSIRTGGSTGELFF. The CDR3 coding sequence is TGTGCCAGCAGTATACGGACAGGGGGCAGCACCGGGGAGCTGTTTTTT.

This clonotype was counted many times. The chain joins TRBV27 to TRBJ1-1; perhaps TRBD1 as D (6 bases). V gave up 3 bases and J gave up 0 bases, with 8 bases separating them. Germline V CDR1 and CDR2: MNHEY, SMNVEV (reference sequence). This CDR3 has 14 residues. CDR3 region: CASSFRGVNTEAFF. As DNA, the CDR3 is TGTGCCAGCAGTTTCAGGGGTGTGAACACTGAAGCTTTCTTT.

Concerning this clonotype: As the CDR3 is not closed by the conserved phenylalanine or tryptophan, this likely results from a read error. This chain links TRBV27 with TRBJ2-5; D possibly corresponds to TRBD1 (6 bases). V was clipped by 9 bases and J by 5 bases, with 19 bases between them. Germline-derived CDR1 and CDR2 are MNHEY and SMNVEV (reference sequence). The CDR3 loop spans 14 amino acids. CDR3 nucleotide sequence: TGTGCCAGAAGTGCCGGGATTAGGGGGGAGACCCAGTACTTA. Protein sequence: CARSAGIRGETQYL.

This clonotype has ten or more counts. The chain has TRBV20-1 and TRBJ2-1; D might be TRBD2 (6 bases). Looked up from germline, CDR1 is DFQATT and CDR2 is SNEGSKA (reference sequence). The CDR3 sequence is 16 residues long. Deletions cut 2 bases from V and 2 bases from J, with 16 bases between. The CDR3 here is CSARPPSGLAYNEQFF. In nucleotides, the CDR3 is TGCAGTGCTAGACCCCCGAGCGGGTTGGCCTACAATGAGCAGTTCTTC.

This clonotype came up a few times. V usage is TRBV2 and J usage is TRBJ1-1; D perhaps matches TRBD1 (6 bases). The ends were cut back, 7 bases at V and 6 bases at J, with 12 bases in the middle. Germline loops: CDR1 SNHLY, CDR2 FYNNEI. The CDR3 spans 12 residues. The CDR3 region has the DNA TGTGCCAGCATGGTGGGGGGCCCTGAAGCTTTCTTT. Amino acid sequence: CASMVGGPEAFF.

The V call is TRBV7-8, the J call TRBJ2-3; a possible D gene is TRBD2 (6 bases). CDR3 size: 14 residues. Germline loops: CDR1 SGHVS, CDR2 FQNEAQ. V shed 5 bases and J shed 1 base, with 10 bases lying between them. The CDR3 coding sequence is TGTGCCAGCAGCCTGCGGGATGGCACAGATACGCAGTATTTT. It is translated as CASSLRDGTDTQYF.

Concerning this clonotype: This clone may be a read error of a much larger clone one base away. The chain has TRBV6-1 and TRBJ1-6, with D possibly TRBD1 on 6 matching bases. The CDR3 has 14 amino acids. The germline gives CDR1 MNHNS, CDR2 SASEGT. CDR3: CTSSRTDGNSPLHF. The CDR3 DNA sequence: TGTACCAGCAGTAGGACAGATGGGAATTCACCCCTCCACTTT.

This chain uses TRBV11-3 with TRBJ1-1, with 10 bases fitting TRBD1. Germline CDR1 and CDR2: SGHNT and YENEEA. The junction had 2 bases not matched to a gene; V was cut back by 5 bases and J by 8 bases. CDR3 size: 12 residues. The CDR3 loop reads CASSPDRGEAFF. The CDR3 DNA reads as TGTGCCAGCAGCCCGGACAGGGGGGAAGCTTTCTTT.

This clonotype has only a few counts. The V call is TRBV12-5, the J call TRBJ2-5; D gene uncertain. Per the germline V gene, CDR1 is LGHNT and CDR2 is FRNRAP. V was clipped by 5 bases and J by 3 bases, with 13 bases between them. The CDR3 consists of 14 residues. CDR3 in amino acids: CASGRAPTEETQYF. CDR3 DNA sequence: TGTGCTAGTGGTCGGGCCCCCACCGAAGAGACCCAGTACTTC.